Each of the 13 T cell receptor beta chains below was sequenced from the same sample in a study of cytomegalovirus exposure and HLA in healthy donors. Use of 60 Vbeta and 13 Jbeta primers characterized the PCR. The repertoire was sequenced with immunoSEQ multiplex PCR; TCRdb's copy has only in-frame clones and lacks some. The repertoire holds about 140,000 clones, with about 66% as singletons. The sequencing input was PBMCs. The receptors here all came from a male donor in good health and CMV-seronegative.

The V call is TRBV19, the J call TRBJ1-3, with D possibly matching TRBD1 (5 bases). Trimming removed 4 bases at V and 0 bases at J, with 10 bases between. The CDR3 contains 15 residues. Per germline, CDR1 LNHDA and CDR2 SQIVND (reference sequence). CDR3 sequence: CASSTDKDSGNTIYF. For the CDR3, the DNA is TGTGCCAGTAGTACGGACAAAGACTCTGGAAACACCATATATTTT.

This chain connects TRBV5-1 to TRBJ2-7, with D tentatively TRBD2 (5 bases). The CDR3 loop spans 16 amino acids. Trimming took 0 bases from V and 1 from J, leaving 14 bases between them. The germline CDR1 and CDR2 sequences are SGHRS and YFSETQ. CDR3 sequence (DNA): TGCGCCAGCAGCTTGGGCCCCGGGGTGGGATCCTACGAGCAGTACTTC. Translation gives CASSLGPGVGSYEQYF.

The genes are TRBV7-9 and TRBJ1-3; D possibly corresponds to TRBD1 (5 bases). In germline, CDR1 is SEHNR, CDR2 FQNEAQ (reference sequence). The V gene lost 11 bases and the J gene lost 0 bases, with 14 bases spanning the gap. The CDR3 covers 14 residues. The CDR3 coding sequence is TGTGCCGGGACTTTGGTTTTCTCTGGAAACACCATATATTTT. It translates to CAGTLVFSGNTIYF.

The chain carries TRBV2 and TRBJ2-5; 9 positions agree with TRBD1. From germline, CDR1 is SNHLY and CDR2 FYNNEI. This CDR3 region has 16 residues. J gave up 2 bases and V 4 bases, and 8 bases lay outside the gene matches. CDR3 protein: CASSVFGQGFQETQYF. The CDR3 DNA reads TGTGCCAGCAGTGTTTTTGGACAGGGGTTTCAAGAGACCCAGTACTTC.

The DNA for the CDR3 is TGTGCCAGCGAGAGTCCGAACACCGGGGAGCTGTTTTTT. It specifies CASESPNTGELFF. The genes are TRBV6-6 and TRBJ2-2; D is uncertain. Trimming pared 8 bases from V and 0 bases from J, leaving 7 bases between. CDR3 length: 13 residues. Germline-derived CDR1 and CDR2 are MNHNY and SVGAGI (reference sequence).

This chain links TRBV5-1 with TRBJ2-5; 11 bases are shared with TRBD2. The junction had 9 bases not matched to a gene; V was cut back by 0 bases and J by 5 bases. Germline CDR1 and CDR2: SGHRS and YFSETQ. The CDR3 runs 17 residues. In DNA form, the CDR3 reads TGCGCCAGCAGCTTGGGTTTAGCGGGGGGGGCCTTTGAGACCCAGTACTTC. Amino acid sequence: CASSLGLAGGAFETQYF.

This sequence joins TRBV18 and TRBJ2-7, with unresolved D. Trimming left V 8 bases short and J 5 bases short, with 10 bases between. Germline V CDR1 and CDR2: KGHSH, LQKENI. The CDR3 extends over 11 amino acids. CDR3 coding DNA: TGTGCCAGCCGCACCCGGGACGAGCAGTACTTC. This encodes CASRTRDEQYF.

The chain links TRBV5-6 to TRBJ1-1, with TRBD1 as a possible D gene (6 bases). Trimming shortened V by 3 bases and J by 1 base, and 10 bases separated the two germline ends. Per the germline V gene, CDR1 is SGHDT and CDR2 is YYEEEE. The length of the CDR3 is 14 residues. CDR3 protein: CASSYRERNTEAFF. CDR3 in DNA: TGTGCCAGCAGCTACAGGGAACGGAACACTGAAGCTTTCTTT.

To note about this clone: Other DNA sequences in this specimen translate into the identical CDR3. The CDR3 protein is CASSWDRGNTIYF. The DNA of the CDR3 is TGTGCCAGCAGCTGGGACAGGGGAAACACCATATATTTT. V and J are TRBV7-9 and TRBJ1-3; 8 bases match TRBD1. CDR3 length equals 13 residues. V lost 4 bases, J lost 4 bases, and 0 bases stayed unmatched. In germline, CDR1 is SEHNR, CDR2 FQNEAQ (reference sequence).

Only a few counts were recorded for this clone. The chain recombines TRBV19 with TRBJ2-7; a possible D gene is TRBD1 (6 bases). Trimming pared 3 bases from V and 3 bases from J, leaving 12 bases between. The CDR3 runs 14 residues. Germline values: CDR1 LNHDA, CDR2 SQIVND (reference sequence). The DNA of the CDR3 is TGTGCCAGTAGTATTGGGCAGGGGATCTACGAGCAGTACTTC. Translated, it gives CASSIGQGIYEQYF.

The V and J genes are TRBV5-4 and TRBJ1-6; TRBD1 matches at 9 bases. This CDR3 comprises 17 residues. V trimming: 4 bases; J trimming: 7 bases; junction bases outside the gene matches: 12. From germline, CDR1 is SGHNT and CDR2 YYREEE (reference sequence). The CDR3: CASSLERSGTGNSPLHF. The DNA of the CDR3 is TGTGCCAGCAGCCTAGAAAGAAGCGGGACAGGGAATTCACCCCTCCACTTT.

The J gene is TRBJ2-3, the V gene TRBV7-3; 12 nucleotides line up with TRBD2. The CDR3 extends over 20 amino acids. Per germline, CDR1 SGHTA and CDR2 FQGTGA. V trimming: 4 bases; J trimming: 4 bases; junction bases outside the gene matches: 18. The CDR3 region is CASSSSPWGRASGGADTQYF. For the CDR3, the DNA is TGTGCCAGCAGCTCCTCCCCGTGGGGCCGGGCTAGCGGGGGGGCAGATACGCAGTATTTT.

This clone was recorded only once. The chain recombines TRBV7-9 with TRBJ2-2, with D possibly being TRBD2 (5 bases). The V end lost 0 bases, the J end lost 6 bases, and 17 bases lay between the germline ends. This CDR3 is built from 17 residues. CDR1 is SEHNR and CDR2 is FQNEAQ in the germline V gene (reference sequence). Here the CDR3 reads CASSLAGVVGVAGELFF. CDR3 DNA: TGTGCCAGCAGCTTAGCCGGGGTAGTTGGAGTCGCCGGGGAGCTGTTTTTT.